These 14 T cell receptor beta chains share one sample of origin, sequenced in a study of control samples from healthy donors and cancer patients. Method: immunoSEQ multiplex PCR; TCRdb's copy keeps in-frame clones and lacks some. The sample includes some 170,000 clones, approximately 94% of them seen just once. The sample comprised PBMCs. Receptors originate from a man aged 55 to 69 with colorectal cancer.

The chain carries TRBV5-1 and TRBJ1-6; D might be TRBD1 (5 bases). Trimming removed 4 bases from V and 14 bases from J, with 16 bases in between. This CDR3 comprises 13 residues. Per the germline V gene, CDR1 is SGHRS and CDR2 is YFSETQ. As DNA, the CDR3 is TGCGCCAGCAGCGCGGGATCCCAGGGAGCCCTCCACTTT. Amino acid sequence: CASSAGSQGALHF.

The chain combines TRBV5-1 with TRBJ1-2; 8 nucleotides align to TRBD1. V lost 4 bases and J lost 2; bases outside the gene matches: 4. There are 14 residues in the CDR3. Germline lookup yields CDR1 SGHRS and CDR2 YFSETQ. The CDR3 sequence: CASSPQGANYGYTF. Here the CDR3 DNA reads TGCGCCAGCAGCCCCCAGGGGGCGAACTATGGCTACACCTTC.

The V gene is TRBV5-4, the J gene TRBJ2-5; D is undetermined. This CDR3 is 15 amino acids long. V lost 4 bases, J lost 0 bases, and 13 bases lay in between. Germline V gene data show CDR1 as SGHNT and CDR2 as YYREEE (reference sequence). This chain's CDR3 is CASSRRVGNQETQYF. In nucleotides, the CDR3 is TGTGCCAGCAGCCGAAGGGTGGGGAACCAAGAGACCCAGTACTTC. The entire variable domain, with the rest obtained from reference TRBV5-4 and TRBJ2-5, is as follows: ETGVTQSPTHLIKTRGQQVTLRCSSQSGHNTVSWYQQALGQGPQFIFQYYREEENGRGNFPPRFSGLQFPNYSSELNVNALELDDSALYLCASSRRVGNQETQYFGPGTRLLVL.

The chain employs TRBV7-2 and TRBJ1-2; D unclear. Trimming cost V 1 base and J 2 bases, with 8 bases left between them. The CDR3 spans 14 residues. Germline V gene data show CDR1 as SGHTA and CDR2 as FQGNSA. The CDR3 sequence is CASSLVFQNYGYTF. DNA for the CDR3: TGTGCCAGCAGCTTAGTTTTCCAAAACTATGGCTACACCTTC.

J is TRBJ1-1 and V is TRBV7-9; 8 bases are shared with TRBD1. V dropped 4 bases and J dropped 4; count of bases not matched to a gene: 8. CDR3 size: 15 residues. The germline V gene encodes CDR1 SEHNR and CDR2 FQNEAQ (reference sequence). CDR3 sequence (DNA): TGTGCCAGCAGCTCATCAGGGGGCGCGGGCACTGAAGCTTTCTTT. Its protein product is CASSSSGGAGTEAFF.

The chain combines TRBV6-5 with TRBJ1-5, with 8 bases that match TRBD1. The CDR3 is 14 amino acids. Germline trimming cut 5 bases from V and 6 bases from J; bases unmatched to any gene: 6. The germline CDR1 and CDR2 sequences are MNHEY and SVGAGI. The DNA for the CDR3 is TGTGCCAGCAGTCTAGAGACAGGGGCTCAGCCCCAGCATTTT. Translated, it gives CASSLETGAQPQHF.

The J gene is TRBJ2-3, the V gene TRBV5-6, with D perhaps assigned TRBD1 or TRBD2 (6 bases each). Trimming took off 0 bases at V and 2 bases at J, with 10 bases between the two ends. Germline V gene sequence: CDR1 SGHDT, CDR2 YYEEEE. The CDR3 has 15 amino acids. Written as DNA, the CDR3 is TGTGCCAGCAGCTTGGCGGGGGCGCTCACAGATACGCAGTATTTT. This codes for CASSLAGALTDTQYF.

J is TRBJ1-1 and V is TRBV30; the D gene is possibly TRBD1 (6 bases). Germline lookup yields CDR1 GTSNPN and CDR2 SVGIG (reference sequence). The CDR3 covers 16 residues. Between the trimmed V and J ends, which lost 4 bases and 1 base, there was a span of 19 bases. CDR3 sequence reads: CAWTYPWGQANTEAFF. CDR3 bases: TGTGCCTGGACCTACCCCTGGGGGCAGGCGAACACTGAAGCTTTCTTT.

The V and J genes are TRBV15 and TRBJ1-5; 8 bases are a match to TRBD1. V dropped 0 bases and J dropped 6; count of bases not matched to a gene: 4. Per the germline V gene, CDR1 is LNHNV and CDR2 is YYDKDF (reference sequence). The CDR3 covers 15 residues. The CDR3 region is CATSRDPGGVQPQHF. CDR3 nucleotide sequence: TGTGCCACCAGCAGAGATCCAGGGGGCGTTCAGCCCCAGCATTTT.

The CDR3 here is CASSTVGTGATEAFF. In DNA form, the CDR3 reads TGTGCCAGCTCAACCGTCGGGACAGGGGCCACTGAAGCTTTCTTT. V gene TRBV18 combines with J gene TRBJ1-1, with TRBD1 matching 10 bases. Per germline, CDR1 KGHSH and CDR2 LQKENI. The CDR3 loop spans 15 amino acids. The junction had 7 bases not matched to a gene; V was cut back by 5 bases and J by 4 bases. Using reference TRBV18 and TRBJ1-1 for the parts outside the CDR3, the full variable domain is NAGVMQNPRHLVRRRGQEARLRCSPMKGHSHVYWYRQLPEEGLKFMVYLQKENIIDESGMPKERFSAEFPKEGPSILRIQQVVRGDSAAYFCASSTVGTGATEAFFGQGTRLTVV.

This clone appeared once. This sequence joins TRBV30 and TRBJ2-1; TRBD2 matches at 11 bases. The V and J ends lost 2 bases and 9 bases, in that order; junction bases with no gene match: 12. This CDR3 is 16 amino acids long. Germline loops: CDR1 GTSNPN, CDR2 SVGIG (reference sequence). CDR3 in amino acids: CAWSRTSGPPGGEQFF. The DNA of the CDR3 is TGTGCCTGGAGTAGGACTAGCGGGCCCCCCGGGGGTGAGCAGTTCTTC.

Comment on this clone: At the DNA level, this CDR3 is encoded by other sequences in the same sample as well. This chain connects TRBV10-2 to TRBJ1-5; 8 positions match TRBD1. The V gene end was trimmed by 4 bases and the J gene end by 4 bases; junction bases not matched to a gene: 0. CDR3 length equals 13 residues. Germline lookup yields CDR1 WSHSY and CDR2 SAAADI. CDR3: CASSGQGNQPQHF. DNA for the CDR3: TGCGCCAGCAGTGGACAGGGGAATCAGCCCCAGCATTTT.

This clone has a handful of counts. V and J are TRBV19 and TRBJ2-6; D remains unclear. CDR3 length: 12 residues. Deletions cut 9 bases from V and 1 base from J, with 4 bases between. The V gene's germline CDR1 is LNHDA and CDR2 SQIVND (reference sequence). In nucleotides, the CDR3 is TGTGCCAGCGTTTCTGGGGCCAACGTCCTGACTTTC. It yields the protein CASVSGANVLTF.

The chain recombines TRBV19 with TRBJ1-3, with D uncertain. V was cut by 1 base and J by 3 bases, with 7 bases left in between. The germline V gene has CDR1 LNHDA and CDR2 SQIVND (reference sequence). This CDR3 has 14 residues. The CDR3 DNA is TGTGCCAGTAGTATAGCAGGCATTGGAAACACCATATATTTT. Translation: CASSIAGIGNTIYF.